The rows below give T cell receptor beta chains drawn from one sample of a study of cytomegalovirus exposure and HLA in healthy donors. The method was immunoSEQ multiplex PCR; TCRdb's version includes in-frame clones alone and lacks a portion of them. The repertoire holds about 130,000 clones, with about 80% as singletons. Source material: PBMCs. The receptor set was obtained from a man between 25 and 39 years old in good health and CMV-seronegative. Each CDR3 is given with its conserved first and last residue. D genes are given only for firm matches. Size values are once, few and many counts, or a class for expanded clones, and some rows have none.

v_gene: TRBV29-1; abundance: NA; d_gene: NA; j_gene: TRBJ2-7; CDR3aa: CSPLTGQGSYEQYF; CDR3nt: TGCAGCCCTCTGACGGGGCAGGGGTCCTACGAGCAGTACTTC
v_gene: TRBV5-6; abundance: NA; d_gene: NA; j_gene: TRBJ2-6; CDR3aa: CASGMARVNSGANVLTF; CDR3nt: TGTGCCAGCGGAATGGCCAGGGTAAACTCTGGGGCCAACGTCCTGACTTTC
v_gene: TRBV7-2; abundance: once; d_gene: TRBD1; j_gene: TRBJ2-3; CDR3aa: CASSEGAVSTDTQYF; CDR3nt: TGTGCCAGCAGCGAGGGGGCGGTTAGCACAGATACGCAGTATTTT
v_gene: TRBV9; abundance: NA; d_gene: TRBD1; j_gene: TRBJ1-1; CDR3aa: CASSLGTENTEAFF; CDR3nt: TGTGCCAGCAGCCTTGGGACAGAGAACACTGAAGCTTTCTTT
v_gene: TRBV6-1; abundance: NA; d_gene: NA; j_gene: TRBJ1-5; CDR3aa: CASSEQGSNQPQHF; CDR3nt: TGTGCCAGCAGTGAACAGGGTAGCAATCAGCCCCAGCATTTT
v_gene: TRBV5-4; abundance: NA; d_gene: TRBD2; j_gene: TRBJ2-7; CDR3aa: CASSTGGGGGTYEQYF; CDR3nt: TGTGCCAGCAGCACGGGAGGGGGTGGGGGAACCTACGAGCAGTACTTC
v_gene: TRBV6-6; abundance: NA; d_gene: NA; j_gene: TRBJ2-5; CDR3aa: CATYTPGETQYF; CDR3nt: TGTGCCACCTACACACCGGGGGAGACCCAGTACTTC
v_gene: TRBV11-2; abundance: NA; d_gene: TRBD2; j_gene: TRBJ2-7; CDR3aa: CASSQLAGGPYEQYF; CDR3nt: TGTGCCAGCAGCCAGCTAGCGGGAGGGCCCTACGAGCAGTACTTC
v_gene: TRBV7-9; abundance: NA; d_gene: NA; j_gene: TRBJ2-3; CDR3aa: CASSLTLASSTDTQYF; CDR3nt: TGTGCCAGCAGCTTAACGCTAGCCTCGAGCACAGATACGCAGTATTTT
v_gene: TRBV5-1; abundance: NA; d_gene: NA; j_gene: TRBJ2-5; CDR3aa: CASSSQGFLETQYF; CDR3nt: TGCGCCAGCAGCTCTCAGGGGTTTCTAGAGACCCAGTACTTC
v_gene: TRBV10-2; abundance: NA; d_gene: TRBD2; j_gene: TRBJ2-5; CDR3aa: CASSESLFVAGASGTQYF; CDR3nt: TGCGCCAGCAGTGAGTCGTTGTTCGTGGCGGGAGCGAGCGGGACCCAGTACTTC
v_gene: TRBV5-1; abundance: NA; d_gene: TRBD2; j_gene: TRBJ2-3; CDR3aa: CASSPQRDWADTQYF; CDR3nt: TGCGCCAGCAGCCCCCAGCGGGACTGGGCAGATACGCAGTATTTT
v_gene: TRBV13; abundance: once; d_gene: TRBD2; j_gene: TRBJ2-1; CDR3aa: CASSLSTGLLNEQFF; CDR3nt: TGTGCCAGCAGCCTTTCGACGGGACTATTAAATGAGCAGTTCTTC
v_gene: TRBV29-1; abundance: NA; d_gene: NA; j_gene: TRBJ1-2; CDR3aa: CSVRSAGQSRNYGYTF; CDR3nt: TGCAGCGTTCGGTCCGCAGGCCAAAGCCGTAACTATGGCTACACCTTC
v_gene: TRBV7-9; abundance: NA; d_gene: TRBD2; j_gene: TRBJ2-3; CDR3aa: CASSPRLAGRGTDTQYF; CDR3nt: TGTGCCAGCAGCCCCAGACTAGCGGGAAGGGGCACAGATACGCAGTATTTT
v_gene: TRBV11-1; abundance: few; d_gene: TRBD2; j_gene: TRBJ2-1; CDR3aa: CASSTSGSSGNEQFF; CDR3nt: TGTGCCAGCAGCACCAGCGGGAGCTCGGGCAATGAGCAGTTCTTC
v_gene: TRBV25-1; abundance: NA; d_gene: TRBD2; j_gene: TRBJ2-1; CDR3aa: CASSVAGGPNEQFF; CDR3nt: TGTGCCAGCAGTGTAGCGGGAGGGCCCAATGAGCAGTTCTTC
v_gene: TRBV19; abundance: NA; d_gene: NA; j_gene: TRBJ1-1; CDR3aa: CASSSFPPEAFF; CDR3nt: TGTGCCAGTTCCTCGTTTCCCCCTGAAGCTTTCTTT
v_gene: TRBV28; abundance: NA; d_gene: TRBD1; j_gene: TRBJ2-1; CDR3aa: CASSFSGQGAAWLEQFF; CDR3nt: TGTGCCAGCAGTTTTTCGGGACAGGGGGCGGCCTGGTTGGAGCAGTTCTTC
v_gene: TRBV28; abundance: NA; d_gene: NA; j_gene: TRBJ1-4; CDR3aa: CASSSPSNEKLFF; CDR3nt: TGTGCCAGCAGTTCCCCCTCTAATGAAAAACTGTTTTTT
v_gene: TRBV11-3; abundance: few; d_gene: NA; j_gene: TRBJ1-1; CDR3aa: CASSLTYWTDYTEAFF; CDR3nt: TGTGCCAGCAGCCTTACCTACTGGACGGACTACACTGAAGCTTTCTTT
v_gene: TRBV18; abundance: few; d_gene: NA; j_gene: TRBJ1-1; CDR3aa: CASSPLRGSMNTEAFF; CDR3nt: TGTGCCAGCTCACCACTAAGGGGCTCCATGAACACTGAAGCTTTCTTT
v_gene: TRBV7-8; abundance: NA; d_gene: NA; j_gene: TRBJ1-2; CDR3aa: CASSPRRTESYGYTF; CDR3nt: TGTGCCAGCAGCCCGAGGAGAACGGAGTCCTATGGCTACACCTTC
v_gene: TRBV6-5; abundance: NA; d_gene: NA; j_gene: TRBJ1-6; CDR3aa: CASSSQTTYNSPLHF; CDR3nt: TGTGCCAGCAGTTCCCAGACGACTTATAATTCACCCCTCCACTTT
v_gene: TRBV27; abundance: NA; d_gene: TRBD2; j_gene: TRBJ2-3; CDR3aa: CASSLRREFSTDTQYF; CDR3nt: TGTGCCAGCAGTTTAAGGCGGGAGTTCAGCACAGATACGCAGTATTTT
v_gene: TRBV29-1; abundance: few; d_gene: TRBD1; j_gene: TRBJ1-1; CDR3aa: CSVAPGQGLEAFF; CDR3nt: TGCAGCGTCGCCCCGGGACAGGGTTTAGAAGCTTTCTTT
v_gene: TRBV9; abundance: NA; d_gene: TRBD1; j_gene: TRBJ1-5; CDR3aa: CASSATGGIYPQHF; CDR3nt: TGTGCCAGCAGCGCAACAGGGGGAATTTACCCCCAGCATTTT
v_gene: TRBV2; abundance: NA; d_gene: NA; j_gene: TRBJ1-5; CDR3aa: CASGGEGVNQPQHF; CDR3nt: TGTGCCAGCGGGGGTGAGGGGGTGAATCAGCCCCAGCATTTT
v_gene: TRBV27; abundance: NA; d_gene: TRBD1; j_gene: TRBJ2-5; CDR3aa: CASSSGTGGKATQYF; CDR3nt: TGTGCCAGCAGTTCCGGGACAGGAGGGAAAGCGACCCAGTACTTC
v_gene: TRBV25-1; abundance: NA; d_gene: TRBD2; j_gene: TRBJ2-5; CDR3aa: CASSRAGVVETQYF; CDR3nt: TGTGCCAGCAGTCGAGCGGGAGTGGTGGAGACCCAGTACTTC
v_gene: TRBV28; abundance: NA; d_gene: NA; j_gene: TRBJ2-7; CDR3aa: CASSPDFSWEQYF; CDR3nt: TGTGCCAGCAGTCCCGACTTTTCCTGGGAGCAGTACTTC
v_gene: TRBV4-3; abundance: few; d_gene: NA; j_gene: TRBJ2-7; CDR3aa: CASSQDWLGVYEQYF; CDR3nt: TGCGCCAGCAGCCAAGATTGGCTCGGGGTCTACGAGCAGTACTTC
v_gene: TRBV28; abundance: NA; d_gene: TRBD1; j_gene: TRBJ2-7; CDR3aa: CASSPTGTGVRLEYF; CDR3nt: TGTGCCAGCAGTCCAACCGGGACAGGGGTTCGTTTGGAGTACTTC
v_gene: TRBV10-1; abundance: NA; d_gene: TRBD2; j_gene: TRBJ2-3; CDR3aa: CASSAGRARVDTQYF; CDR3nt: TGCGCCAGCAGTGCGGGGAGGGCCCGCGTGGATACGCAGTATTTT
v_gene: TRBV19; abundance: NA; d_gene: TRBD1; j_gene: TRBJ2-7; CDR3aa: CASGGQGVGEQYF; CDR3nt: TGTGCCAGCGGGGGACAGGGGGTTGGCGAGCAGTACTTC
v_gene: TRBV28; abundance: NA; d_gene: NA; j_gene: TRBJ1-5; CDR3aa: CASRTYRDYNSNQPQHF; CDR3nt: TGTGCCAGCAGAACGTACCGGGATTATAATAGCAATCAGCCCCAGCATTTT
v_gene: TRBV25-1; abundance: NA; d_gene: NA; j_gene: TRBJ2-1; CDR3aa: CASSASGIEQFF; CDR3nt: TGTGCCAGCAGTGCCTCAGGGATTGAGCAGTTCTTC
v_gene: TRBV5-4; abundance: NA; d_gene: TRBD1; j_gene: TRBJ2-3; CDR3aa: CASSRTGSAQDTQYF; CDR3nt: TGTGCCAGCAGCAGGACAGGGAGCGCACAGGATACGCAGTATTTT
v_gene: TRBV19; abundance: NA; d_gene: NA; j_gene: TRBJ2-1; CDR3aa: CASSVTSLDEQFF; CDR3nt: TGTGCCAGTAGTGTGACTAGTCTTGATGAGCAGTTCTTC
v_gene: TRBV28; abundance: NA; d_gene: NA; j_gene: TRBJ2-5; CDR3aa: CASISGPQETQYF; CDR3nt: TGTGCCAGCATAAGCGGCCCCCAGGAGACCCAGTACTTC
v_gene: TRBV14; abundance: NA; d_gene: TRBD2; j_gene: TRBJ2-7; CDR3aa: CASSPPGGTRAGEQYF; CDR3nt: TGTGCCAGCAGCCCTCCGGGCGGGACTAGAGCTGGAGAGCAGTACTTC
v_gene: TRBV16; abundance: NA; d_gene: NA; j_gene: TRBJ1-5; CDR3aa: CASSQGQPNQPQHF; CDR3nt: TGTGCCAGCAGCCAAGGACAGCCCAATCAGCCCCAGCATTTT
v_gene: TRBV28; abundance: NA; d_gene: NA; j_gene: TRBJ1-1; CDR3aa: CASSLSGLHTEAFF; CDR3nt: TGTGCCAGCAGTTTATCGGGGTTGCACACTGAAGCTTTCTTT
v_gene: TRBV4-3; abundance: NA; d_gene: TRBD2; j_gene: TRBJ2-7; CDR3aa: CASSRLRGSNYEQYF; CDR3nt: TGCGCCAGCAGCCGACTCCGCGGGAGCAACTACGAGCAGTACTTC
v_gene: TRBV28; abundance: few; d_gene: TRBD1; j_gene: TRBJ1-2; CDR3aa: CASSLRGEQGGIYGYTF; CDR3nt: TGTGCCAGCAGCCTTAGAGGAGAACAGGGGGGGATTTATGGCTACACCTTC
v_gene: TRBV11-1; abundance: NA; d_gene: TRBD2; j_gene: TRBJ2-7; CDR3aa: CASSFIAGGYPYEQYF; CDR3nt: TGTGCCAGCAGCTTCATAGCGGGAGGGTACCCCTACGAGCAGTACTTC
v_gene: TRBV14; abundance: NA; d_gene: TRBD2; j_gene: TRBJ2-5; CDR3aa: CASSQEASGIEETQYF; CDR3nt: TGTGCCAGCAGCCAAGAGGCTAGCGGGATTGAAGAGACCCAGTACTTC
v_gene: TRBV7-9; abundance: NA; d_gene: TRBD2; j_gene: TRBJ2-7; CDR3aa: CASSSPRGAYEQYF; CDR3nt: TGTGCCAGCAGCTCCCCCCGGGGGGCCTACGAGCAGTACTTC
v_gene: TRBV4-2; abundance: few; d_gene: TRBD1; j_gene: TRBJ2-1; CDR3aa: CASSQGQGSREQFF; CDR3nt: TGTGCCAGCAGCCAGGGACAGGGTAGCCGGGAGCAGTTCTTC
v_gene: TRBV6-5; abundance: once; d_gene: TRBD2; j_gene: TRBJ2-3; CDR3aa: CASRKTLAGVDTQYF; CDR3nt: TGTGCCAGCAGGAAAACCCTAGCGGGAGTAGATACGCAGTATTTT
v_gene: TRBV28; abundance: NA; d_gene: NA; j_gene: TRBJ1-5; CDR3aa: CASSLPKGLGQPQHF; CDR3nt: TGTGCCAGCAGTTTACCCAAGGGACTGGGTCAGCCCCAGCATTTT
v_gene: TRBV19; abundance: NA; d_gene: TRBD2; j_gene: TRBJ2-1; CDR3aa: CASSTWTSGSYEQFF; CDR3nt: TGTGCCAGTAGTACGTGGACTAGCGGGAGCTATGAGCAGTTCTTC
v_gene: TRBV6-5; abundance: NA; d_gene: TRBD2; j_gene: TRBJ2-7; CDR3aa: CASSSLAGAVGEQYF; CDR3nt: TGTGCCAGCAGTTCTCTAGCGGGAGCTGTAGGGGAGCAGTACTTC
v_gene: TRBV15; abundance: NA; d_gene: TRBD2; j_gene: TRBJ2-2; CDR3aa: CATSRDGGRAHGELFF; CDR3nt: TGTGCCACCAGCAGAGATGGCGGGAGGGCCCACGGGGAGCTGTTTTTT
v_gene: TRBV5-1; abundance: NA; d_gene: TRBD1; j_gene: TRBJ1-3; CDR3aa: CASSLGDRESSGNTIYF; CDR3nt: TGCGCCAGCAGCTTGGGGGACAGGGAAAGCTCTGGAAACACCATATATTTT
v_gene: TRBV5-1; abundance: NA; d_gene: NA; j_gene: TRBJ1-2; CDR3aa: CASSLGRGRGGYPF; CDR3nt: TGCGCCAGCAGCTTAGGCAGGGGAAGAGGTGGCTACCCCTTC
v_gene: TRBV15; abundance: once; d_gene: TRBD2; j_gene: TRBJ2-7; CDR3aa: CATSRDILASGRTYEQYF; CDR3nt: TGTGCCACCAGCAGAGATATCCTGGCTAGCGGGAGGACCTACGAGCAGTACTTC